The rows below give T cell receptor beta chains drawn from one sample of a study of cytomegalovirus exposure and HLA in healthy donors. The assay was immunoSEQ multiplex PCR, and TCRdb's table has in-frame clones only and misses some. The sample yields some 160,000 clones, 60% to 85% seen once. The sequenced sample was PBMCs. These receptor sequences come from a woman between 40 and 55 years old in good health and CMV-seropositive. CDR3s include the opening cysteine and the closing phenylalanine or tryptophan. A D gene is named only where the DNA matches it firmly. Clone size is stated in some rows and not others, as once, few, many or a class when expanded.

TRBV7-3	NA	TRBD2	18	TRBJ2-1	CASSLIPPSGGAGNEQFF	TGTGCCAGCAGCTTAATCCCCCCTAGCGGGGGGGCCGGGAATGAGCAGTTCTTC
TRBV5-5	NA	NA	14	TRBJ1-2	CASSLAQGLYGYTF	TGTGCCAGCAGCTTGGCGCAGGGCCTCTATGGCTACACCTTC
TRBV5-1	NA	TRBD2	16	TRBJ2-7	CASSLEGSGGIHEQYF	TGCGCCAGCAGCTTGGAAGGTAGCGGGGGCATCCACGAGCAGTACTTC
TRBV27	NA	TRBD1	15	TRBJ1-2	CASSPRTGGVYGYTF	TGTGCCAGCAGTCCCCGGACAGGGGGCGTCTATGGCTACACCTTC
TRBV29-1	NA	TRBD2	12	TRBJ2-2	CSVGTSPGELFF	TGTAGCGTTGGGACTAGCCCCGGGGAGCTGTTTTTT
TRBV29-1	NA	TRBD2	14	TRBJ2-3	CSVLGSGGTDTQYF	TGCAGCGTGTTAGGTAGCGGGGGCACAGATACGCAGTATTTT
TRBV10-3	NA	TRBD2	14	TRBJ2-1	CAISESTSGNEQFF	TGTGCCATCAGTGAGTCTACTAGCGGCAATGAGCAGTTCTTC
TRBV29-1	NA	NA	13	TRBJ2-5	CSVQGAGSKTQYF	TGCAGCGTTCAGGGCGCAGGGTCGAAGACCCAGTACTTC
TRBV9	NA	TRBD2	15	TRBJ2-5	CASSVDSSGGVAQYF	TGTGCCAGCAGCGTAGACTCCAGCGGGGGGGTGGCCCAGTACTTC
TRBV6-1	NA	NA	16	TRBJ2-1	CASSVGGGGGSDEQFF	TGTGCCAGCAGTGTAGGTGGAGGTGGGGGGTCTGATGAGCAGTTCTTC
TRBV7-8	NA	TRBD1	15	TRBJ1-3	CASSLGTGSEDTIYF	TGTGCCAGCAGCTTAGGGACAGGATCTGAGGACACCATATATTTT
TRBV9	NA	NA	13	TRBJ1-1	CASSTTNQGIAFF	TGTGCCAGCAGCACCACGAATCAGGGTATAGCTTTCTTT
TRBV6-4	NA	NA	13	TRBJ2-2	CASSARQAGELFF	TGTGCCAGCAGCGCGCGCCAGGCCGGGGAGCTGTTTTTT
TRBV6-5	NA	NA	12	TRBJ1-6	CASSDIGSPLHF	TGTGCCAGCAGTGATATCGGTTCACCCCTCCACTTT
TRBV29-1	NA	NA	16	TRBJ1-1	CSVEEKGGGLGTEAFF	TGCAGCGTTGAAGAGAAGGGTGGGGGGTTAGGCACTGAAGCTTTCTTT
TRBV5-6	NA	TRBD1	13	TRBJ1-3	CASSATGVDTIYF	TGTGCCAGCAGCGCGACAGGGGTTGACACCATATATTTT
TRBV28	few	NA	15	TRBJ1-1	CASSSSKGANTEAFF	TGTGCCAGCAGTTCCTCGAAGGGAGCGAACACTGAAGCTTTCTTT
TRBV4-2	NA	TRBD2	21	TRBJ2-5	CASSQDGRPGEAGGKEETQYF	TGTGCCAGCAGCCAAGATGGCAGGCCGGGGGAAGCGGGGGGCAAAGAAGAGACCCAGTACTTC
TRBV5-1	NA	NA	12	TRBJ2-5	CASSFSEETQYF	TGCGCCAGCAGCTTCTCGGAAGAGACCCAGTACTTC
TRBV30	NA	TRBD1	16	TRBJ1-4	CAWSSGTGVREEKLFF	TGTGCCTGGAGCTCCGGGACAGGGGTTCGGGAAGAAAAACTGTTTTTT
TRBV27	NA	TRBD1	18	TRBJ2-1	CASSLSRTGVGSYNEQFF	TGTGCCAGCAGTTTATCCCGGACAGGGGTCGGCTCCTACAATGAGCAGTTCTTC